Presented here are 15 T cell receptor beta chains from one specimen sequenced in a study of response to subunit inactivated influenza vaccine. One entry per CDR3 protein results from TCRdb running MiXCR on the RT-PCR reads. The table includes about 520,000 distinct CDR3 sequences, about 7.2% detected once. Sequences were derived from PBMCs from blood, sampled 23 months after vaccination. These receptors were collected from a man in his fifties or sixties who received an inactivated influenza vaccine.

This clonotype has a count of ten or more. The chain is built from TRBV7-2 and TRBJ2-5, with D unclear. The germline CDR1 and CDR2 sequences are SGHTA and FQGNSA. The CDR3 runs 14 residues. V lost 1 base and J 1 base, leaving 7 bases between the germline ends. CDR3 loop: CASSLGRSQETQYF. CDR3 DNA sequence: TGTGCCAGCAGCTTAGGACGGAGCCAAGAGACCCAGTACTTC.

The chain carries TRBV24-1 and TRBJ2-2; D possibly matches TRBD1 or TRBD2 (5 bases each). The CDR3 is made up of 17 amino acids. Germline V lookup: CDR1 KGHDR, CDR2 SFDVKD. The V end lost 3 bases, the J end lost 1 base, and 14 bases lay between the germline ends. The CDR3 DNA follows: TGTGCCACCAGTGATACGACCGGGACGGGGAACACCGGGGAGCTGTTTTTT. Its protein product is CATSDTTGTGNTGELFF.

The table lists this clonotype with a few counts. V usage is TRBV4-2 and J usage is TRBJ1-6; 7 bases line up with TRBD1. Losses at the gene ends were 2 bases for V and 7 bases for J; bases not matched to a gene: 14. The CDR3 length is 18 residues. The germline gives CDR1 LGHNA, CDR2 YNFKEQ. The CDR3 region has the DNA TGTGCCAGCAGCCAAATTAAGATCGGGGACAGTGCGAATTCACCCCTCCACTTT. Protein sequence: CASSQIKIGDSANSPLHF.

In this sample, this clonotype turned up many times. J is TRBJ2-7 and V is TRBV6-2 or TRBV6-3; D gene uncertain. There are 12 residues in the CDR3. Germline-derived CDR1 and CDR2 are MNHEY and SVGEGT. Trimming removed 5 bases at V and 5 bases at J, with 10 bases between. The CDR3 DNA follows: TGTGCCAGCAGTGTGGGGTTCAACGAGCAGTACTTC. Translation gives CASSVGFNEQYF.

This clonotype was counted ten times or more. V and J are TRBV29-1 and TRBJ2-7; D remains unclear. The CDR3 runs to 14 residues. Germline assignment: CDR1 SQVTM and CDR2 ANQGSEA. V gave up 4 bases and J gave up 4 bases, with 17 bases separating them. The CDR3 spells CSVVSWTDGYEQYF. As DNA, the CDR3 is TGCAGCGTTGTATCGTGGACGGATGGATACGAGCAGTACTTC.

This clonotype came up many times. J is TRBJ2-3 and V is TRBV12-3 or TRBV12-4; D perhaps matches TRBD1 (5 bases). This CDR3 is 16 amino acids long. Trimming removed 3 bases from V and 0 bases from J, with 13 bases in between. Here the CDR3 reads CASSFFGSGSTDTQYF. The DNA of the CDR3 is TGTGCCAGCAGTTTTTTCGGGTCAGGGAGCACAGATACGCAGTATTTT.

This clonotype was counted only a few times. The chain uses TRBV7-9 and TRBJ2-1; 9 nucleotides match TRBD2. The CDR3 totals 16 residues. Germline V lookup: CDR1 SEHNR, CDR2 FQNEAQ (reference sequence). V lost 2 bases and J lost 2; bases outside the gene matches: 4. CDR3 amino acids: CASSLLRGGPYNEQFF. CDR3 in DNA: TGTGCCAGCAGCTTACTGCGGGGGGGCCCCTACAATGAGCAGTTCTTC. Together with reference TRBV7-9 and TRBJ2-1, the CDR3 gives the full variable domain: DTGVSQNPRHKITKRGQNVTFRCDPISEHNRLYWYRQTLGQGPEFLTYFQNEAQLEKSRLLSDRFSAERPKGSFSTLEIQRTEQGDSAMYLCASSLLRGGPYNEQFFGPGTRLTVL.

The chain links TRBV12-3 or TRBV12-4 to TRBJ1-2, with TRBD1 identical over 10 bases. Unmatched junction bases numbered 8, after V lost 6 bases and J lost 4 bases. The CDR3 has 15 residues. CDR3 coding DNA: TGTGCCAGCAGGATGGGGACAGGGGTCCTCTATGGCTACACCTTC. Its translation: CASRMGTGVLYGYTF.

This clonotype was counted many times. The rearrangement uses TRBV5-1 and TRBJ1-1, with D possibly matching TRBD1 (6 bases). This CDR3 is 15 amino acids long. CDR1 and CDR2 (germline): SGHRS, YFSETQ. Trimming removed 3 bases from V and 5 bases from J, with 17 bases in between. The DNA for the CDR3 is TGCGCCAGCAGCTACCAGGACAGCCAAGGAACTGAAGCTTTCTTT. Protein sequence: CASSYQDSQGTEAFF. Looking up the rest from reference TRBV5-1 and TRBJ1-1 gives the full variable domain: KAGVTQTPRYLIKTRGQQVTLSCSPISGHRSVSWYQQTPGQGLQFLFEYFSETQRNKGNFPGRFSGRQFSNSRSEMNVSTLELGDSALYLCASSYQDSQGTEAFFGQGTRLTVV.

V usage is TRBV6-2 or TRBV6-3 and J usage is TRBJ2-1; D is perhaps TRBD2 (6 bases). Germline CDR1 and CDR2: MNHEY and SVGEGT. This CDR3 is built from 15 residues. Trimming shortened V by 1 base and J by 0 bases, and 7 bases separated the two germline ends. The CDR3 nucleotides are TGTGCCAGCAGTTACTTGCGGGGCTCCTACAATGAGCAGTTCTTC. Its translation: CASSYLRGSYNEQFF.

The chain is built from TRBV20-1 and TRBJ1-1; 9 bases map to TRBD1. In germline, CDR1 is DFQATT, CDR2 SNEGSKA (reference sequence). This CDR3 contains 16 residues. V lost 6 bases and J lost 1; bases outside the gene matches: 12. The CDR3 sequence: CSAQPGQGIPNTEAFF. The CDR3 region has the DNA TGCAGTGCCCAGCCAGGACAGGGGATCCCGAACACTGAAGCTTTCTTT.

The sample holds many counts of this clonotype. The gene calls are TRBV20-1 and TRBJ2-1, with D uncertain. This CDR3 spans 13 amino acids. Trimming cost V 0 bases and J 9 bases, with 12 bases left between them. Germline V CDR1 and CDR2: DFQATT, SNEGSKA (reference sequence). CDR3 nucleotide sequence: TGCAGTGCTAGAGATTTGGGGTTCCCTGAGCAGTTCTTC. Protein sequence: CSARDLGFPEQFF.

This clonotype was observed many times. CDR3 in amino acids: CASSLYSDTQYF. In DNA, the CDR3 is TGTGCCAGCAGTTTATACTCAGATACGCAGTATTTT. The rearrangement joins TRBV7-2 to TRBJ2-3; D uncertain. CDR3 size: 12 residues. V lost 6 bases and J lost 4, with 8 bases in between. Germline assignment: CDR1 SGHTA and CDR2 FQGNSA.

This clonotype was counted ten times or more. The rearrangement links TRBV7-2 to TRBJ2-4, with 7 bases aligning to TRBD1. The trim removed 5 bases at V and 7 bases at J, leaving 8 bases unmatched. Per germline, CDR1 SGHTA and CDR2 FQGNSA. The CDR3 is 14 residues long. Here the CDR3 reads CASSPQGTANIQYF. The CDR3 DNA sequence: TGTGCCAGCAGCCCCCAGGGGACAGCCAACATTCAGTACTTC. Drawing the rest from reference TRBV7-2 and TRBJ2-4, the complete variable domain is GAGVSQSPSNKVTEKGKDVELRCDPISGHTALYWYRQSLGQGLEFLIYFQGNSAPDKSGLPSDRFSAERTGGSVSTLTIQRTQQEDSAVYLCASSPQGTANIQYFGAGTRLSVL.

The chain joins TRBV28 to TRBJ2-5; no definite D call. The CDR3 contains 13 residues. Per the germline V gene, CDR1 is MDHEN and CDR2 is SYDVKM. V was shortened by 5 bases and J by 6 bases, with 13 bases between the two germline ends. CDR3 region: CASSPDGLKTQYF. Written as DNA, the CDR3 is TGTGCCAGCAGTCCGGACGGTCTAAAGACCCAGTACTTC.